The 15 T cell receptor beta chains below come from one sample, sequenced in a study of control samples from healthy donors and cancer patients (dated by TCRdb to the early 2020s). The library was generated by the immunoSEQ multiplex PCR assay. Sourced from immuneACCESS, this table was stored by TCRdb with only in-frame sequences that have V and J called. A share of the clones is absent; for the studies checked, an unresolved V gene accounts for under half, and the remainder has no known explanation. The sample contains some 74,000 clones, over 90% of them found a single time. Jointly, the top ten make up approximately 3% of the sample. The specimen was blood. These receptors all come from a woman aged 25 to 39 in good health.

The table lists this clone with a few counts. Different DNA sequences within this sample yield the same CDR3. V and J are TRBV9 and TRBJ1-5; no clear D gene. Germline CDR1 reads SGDLS; CDR2 reads YYNGEE. V dropped 2 bases and J dropped 3 bases, with 6 bases sitting between them. The CDR3 is made up of 13 amino acids. CDR3 in amino acids: CASSVGDNQPQHF. CDR3 coding DNA: TGTGCCAGCAGCGTCGGGGACAATCAGCCCCAGCATTTT. Based on the CDR3 plus reference TRBV9 and TRBJ1-5, the full variable domain is DSGVTQTPKHLITATGQRVTLRCSPRSGDLSVYWYQQSLDQGLQFLIQYYNGEERAKGNILERFSAQQFPDLHSELNLSSLELGDSALYFCASSVGDNQPQHFGDGTRLSIL.

In this sample, this clone turned up once. The chain uses TRBV6-2 or TRBV6-3 and TRBJ2-1; D is undetermined. The CDR3 has 15 residues. The V end was cut by 5 bases, the J end by 0 bases, with 11 bases between. The V gene's germline CDR1 is MNHEY and CDR2 SVGEGT. The CDR3 spells CASSASRVSYNEQFF. CDR3 nucleotides: TGTGCCAGCAGTGCGTCCCGCGTCTCCTACAATGAGCAGTTCTTC.

The rearrangement uses TRBV6-7 and TRBJ1-5; TRBD1 agrees at 9 bases. TRBV6-7 is an open reading frame, and its role is uncertain. The CDR3 has 15 residues. Trimming took 5 bases from V and 5 from J; bases not matched to a gene: 7. CDR3 amino acids: CASSNRGRRYQPQHF. CDR3 DNA: TGTGCCAGCAGTAACAGGGGGCGTCGTTATCAGCCCCAGCATTTT.

This clone appeared a few times. This chain links TRBV12-5 with TRBJ1-1, with TRBD1 as a possible D gene (5 bases). Germline V lookup: CDR1 LGHNT, CDR2 FRNRAP. Trimming cost V 0 bases and J 10 bases, with 21 bases left between them. This CDR3 region has 16 residues. The DNA for the CDR3 is TGTGCTAGTGGTTTGGTCGAAGGAAAAGGAGGGGTTGTAGCTTTCTTT. It codes for CASGLVEGKGGVVAFF.

The rearrangement links TRBV19 to TRBJ2-1; tentatively, D is TRBD2 (6 bases). V was clipped by 5 bases and J by 4 bases, with 9 bases between them. The CDR3 has 13 residues. Germline V lookup: CDR1 LNHDA, CDR2 SQIVND (reference sequence). The CDR3 here is CASSYGGYNEQFF. The CDR3 DNA is TGTGCCAGTAGTTACGGGGGTTACAATGAGCAGTTCTTC.

A note on this clone: Its ends do not fully match the called genes, so a read error is possible. The chain recombines TRBV5-5 with TRBJ2-2; no clear D gene. The CDR3 has 17 amino acids. Per the germline V gene, CDR1 is SGHKS and CDR2 is YYEKEE (reference sequence). The CDR3 DNA reads TGTGCCAGCAGTTTGGACCCCTTTTGGGGTGGATCTGGGGAGCTGTTTTTT. This encodes CASSLDPFWGGSGELFF.

The rearrangement joins TRBV3-1 (or the pseudogene TRBV3-2) to TRBJ2-5; D assignment may be TRBD1 or TRBD2 (5 bases each). The CDR3 extends over 16 amino acids. The germline V gene has CDR1 LGHDT and CDR2 YNNKEL (reference sequence). Trimming left V 4 bases short and J 0 bases short, with 15 bases between. CDR3 loop: CASSLWDRSYQETQYF. The CDR3 DNA follows: TGTGCCAGCAGCCTATGGGACCGGTCGTACCAAGAGACCCAGTACTTC.

The chain couples TRBV9 to TRBJ1-1, with D possibly being TRBD1 (5 bases). This CDR3 comprises 14 residues. V was cut by 3 bases and J by 1 base, with 10 bases left in between. CDR1 is SGDLS and CDR2 is YYNGEE in the germline V gene. Here the CDR3 reads CASSGGRENTEAFF. Here the CDR3 DNA reads TGTGCCAGCAGCGGGGGACGGGAGAACACTGAAGCTTTCTTT.

This chain links TRBV10-3 with TRBJ1-1; possibly TRBD1 for D (5 bases). Germline V gene data show CDR1 as ENHRY and CDR2 as SYGVKD. The CDR3 loop spans 13 amino acids. V dropped 3 bases and J dropped 4 bases, with 9 bases sitting between them. CDR3 nucleotides: TGTGCCATCAGTGACGGGGGGATCACTGAAGCTTTCTTT. Its translation is CAISDGGITEAFF.

The chain employs TRBV6-6 and TRBJ2-5, with 8 bases matching TRBD1. The ends lost 7 bases at V and 4 bases at J; junction bases unmatched: 2. In germline, CDR1 is MNHNY, CDR2 SVGAGI (reference sequence). The CDR3 is 12 residues long. The DNA of the CDR3 is TGTGCCAGCAACGGACAGGGAGAGACCCAGTACTTC. Residues: CASNGQGETQYF.

This chain connects TRBV5-1 to TRBJ1-1, with D hard to call. In germline, CDR1 is SGHRS, CDR2 YFSETQ. The CDR3 contains 15 residues. The germline V and J ends were trimmed by 0 bases and 4 bases, with 13 bases remaining between them. Here the CDR3 DNA reads TGCGCCAGCAGCTTGGAACGGAGGGAGGGCACTGAAGCTTTCTTT. As protein: CASSLERREGTEAFF. The entire variable domain, with the rest obtained from reference TRBV5-1 and TRBJ1-1, is as follows: KAGVTQTPRYLIKTRGQQVTLSCSPISGHRSVSWYQQTPGQGLQFLFEYFSETQRNKGNFPGRFSGRQFSNSRSEMNVSTLELGDSALYLCASSLERREGTEAFFGQGTRLTVV.

J is TRBJ2-3 and V is TRBV12-5; TRBD2 agrees at 9 bases. The CDR3 consists of 18 residues. Germline assignment: CDR1 LGHNT and CDR2 FRNRAP. V trimming: 3 bases; J trimming: 4 bases; junction bases outside the gene matches: 14. The CDR3 DNA sequence: TGTGCTAGTGGTTTACCCCTGATGACTAGCGGACGTCCAGATACGCAGTATTTT. It specifies CASGLPLMTSGRPDTQYF.

V usage is TRBV3-1 (or the pseudogene TRBV3-2) and J usage is TRBJ1-2; a weak D match, TRBD1 (6 bases). From germline, CDR1 is LGHDT and CDR2 YNNKEL (reference sequence). Trimming cost V 3 bases and J 4 bases, with 9 bases left between them. The CDR3 covers 13 residues. The CDR3 coding sequence is TGTGCCAGCAGCCACGGGGGGCCCTATGGCTACACCTTC. It encodes CASSHGGPYGYTF.

V is TRBV14 and J is TRBJ2-7; D remains ambiguous. V was pared by 2 bases and J by 2 bases, with 16 bases between. The CDR3 spans 16 residues. The V gene's germline CDR1 is SGHDN and CDR2 FVKESK. The CDR3 region has the DNA TGTGCCAGCAGCCAATGGTATTTAGGTCTTCCCTACGAGCAGTACTTC. Protein: CASSQWYLGLPYEQYF.

The V gene is TRBV9, the J gene TRBJ1-2; D gene ambiguous. In germline, CDR1 is SGDLS, CDR2 YYNGEE. The V gene lost 4 bases and the J gene lost 0 bases, with 16 bases spanning the gap. The CDR3 is made up of 16 amino acids. The CDR3 spells CASSRRKISANYGYTF. DNA of the CDR3: TGTGCCAGCAGCCGTAGGAAAATCTCAGCTAACTATGGCTACACCTTC.